This is a list of T cell receptor beta chains from one sample in a study of T cells after yellow fever vaccination. TCRdb used MiXCR to reprocess the 5' RACE reads, holding one entry per CDR3 protein. The repertoire includes 250,000 to 350,000 distinct CDR3 sequences, 3.5% to 4.5% of them detected once, and just under 20% sits in the top ten. The sample in question was PBMCs, obtained 15 days after the yellow fever booster vaccination. The receptors shown here come from a man aged 18 to 29 who received the YFV17D yellow fever vaccine. CDR3s include the opening cysteine and the closing phenylalanine or tryptophan. A D gene is named only where the DNA matches it firmly. Clone size appears in some rows only: once, few, many, or a class for an expanded clone.

d_gene | len | j_gene | abundance | v_gene | CDR3aa | CDR3nt
. | 12 | TRBJ1-2 | few | TRBV5-5 | CASSIDPSGYTF | TGTGCCAGCAGCATCGACCCCTCAGGCTACACCTTC
. | 13 | TRBJ2-3 | many | TRBV7-2 | CASSSLVSDTQYF | TGTGCCAGCAGCTCGCTAGTCTCAGATACGCAGTATTTT
TRBD2 | 17 | TRBJ2-1 | . | TRBV5-1 | CASSLGASGGLVNEQFF | TGCGCCAGCAGCTTGGGTGCTAGCGGGGGGCTCGTAAATGAGCAGTTCTTC
. | 14 | TRBJ2-7 | many | TRBV10-3 | CAISDRTRDTEQYF | TGTGCCATCAGTGATCGTACACGAGATACCGAGCAGTACTTC
. | 16 | TRBJ1-3 | . | TRBV7-2 | CASSLEGGLAGNTIYF | TGTGCCAGCAGCTTAGAGGGGGGCTTGGCTGGAAACACCATATATTTT
. | 19 | TRBJ1-1 | many | TRBV18 | CASSPALSRRGSPNTEAFF | TGTGCCAGCTCCCCGGCACTATCCCGACGGGGAAGTCCGAACACTGAAGCTTTCTTT
. | 13 | TRBJ2-5 | . | TRBV2 | CASMGDRGETQYF | TGTGCCAGCATGGGGGACCGGGGAGAGACCCAGTACTTC
TRBD1 | 14 | TRBJ2-3 | few | TRBV5-1 | CASSFRGPSDTQYF | TGCGCCAGCAGCTTCAGGGGGCCGTCCGATACGCAGTATTTT
TRBD1 | 16 | TRBJ2-7 | few | TRBV20-1 | CSAPRPGTGAYYEQYF | TGCAGTGCCCCTCGACCGGGGACAGGGGCGTACTACGAGCAGTACTTC
TRBD1 | 19 | TRBJ1-5 | . | TRBV10-3 | CAITDGQAERPKKNQPQHF | TGTGCCATCACGGACGGACAGGCGGAACGACCGAAAAAAAATCAGCCCCAGCATTTT
. | 14 | TRBJ1-6 | . | TRBV20-1 | CSASRDRSDSPLHF | TGCAGTGCTAGCCGGGACCGGTCCGATTCACCCCTCCACTTT
. | 12 | TRBJ2-7 | . | TRBV7-9 | CASSLVDREQYF | TGTGCCAGCAGCTTAGTCGACCGCGAGCAGTACTTC
. | 14 | TRBJ2-7 | few | TRBV6-6 | CASRPGVSSYEQYF | TGTGCCAGCAGACCGGGAGTGAGCTCCTACGAGCAGTACTTC
. | 10 | TRBJ2-5 | many | TRBV29-1 | CSGILETQYF | TGCAGCGGGATCCTGGAGACCCAGTACTTC
TRBD2 | 17 | TRBJ2-5 | few | TRBV4-2 | CASSQEPSGGYQETQYF | TGTGCCAGCAGCCAAGAACCCAGCGGGGGGTACCAAGAGACCCAGTACTTC
TRBD1 | 15 | TRBJ2-7 | many | TRBV5-1 | CASSVTPGQGYEQYF | TGCGCCAGCAGCGTTACCCCGGGACAGGGCTACGAGCAGTACTTC
. | 15 | TRBJ1-2 | . | TRBV15 | CATSRAGTPLYGYTF | TGTGCCACCAGCAGAGCGGGCACACCCTTATATGGCTACACCTTC
. | 13 | TRBJ2-2 | few | TRBV5-1 | CASARGNTGELFF | TGCGCCAGCGCGAGGGGCAACACCGGGGAGCTGTTTTTT
. | 17 | TRBJ2-6 | few | TRBV7-3 | CASSPRTLSSGANVLTF | TGTGCCAGCAGCCCCCGCACCCTGAGCTCTGGGGCCAACGTCCTGACTTTC
TRBD1 | 13 | TRBJ1-1 | many | TRBV28 | CASSSGGVTEAFF | TGTGCCAGCAGTTCAGGGGGCGTTACTGAAGCTTTCTTT
TRBD2 | 14 | TRBJ2-7 | many | TRBV6-5 | CASSSLAGVYEQYF | TGTGCCAGCAGTAGTTTAGCGGGGGTCTACGAGCAGTACTTC
. | 15 | TRBJ2-5 | many | TRBV15 | CATSGGTAHQETQYF | TGTGCCACCAGCGGAGGGACAGCCCACCAAGAGACCCAGTACTTC
TRBD1 | 18 | TRBJ2-1 | many | TRBV12-3/TRBV12-4 | CASSPGQASVGLVNEQFF | TGTGCCAGCAGCCCGGGACAGGCCTCTGTGGGGCTAGTCAATGAGCAGTTCTTC
TRBD2 | 13 | TRBJ2-3 | many | TRBV7-2 | CASSGGGRGTQYF | TGTGCCAGCAGTGGGGGGGGGAGAGGTACGCAGTATTTT
TRBD2 | 15 | TRBJ2-1 | . | TRBV5-1 | CASSGGGGASNEQFF | TGCGCCAGCAGCGGGGGCGGGGGGGCGTCGAATGAGCAGTTCTTC
. | 14 | TRBJ2-6 | many | TRBV7-9 | CASSLHSGANVLTF | TGTGCCAGCAGCTTACACTCTGGGGCCAACGTCCTGACTTTC
. | 14 | TRBJ2-1 | many | TRBV24-1 | CATSDRSAYNEQFF | TGTGCCACCAGTGATCGGTCAGCCTACAATGAGCAGTTCTTC
TRBD2 | 15 | TRBJ2-1 | many | TRBV5-5 | CASSPERGAYNEQFF | TGTGCCAGCAGCCCGGAGCGGGGGGCCTACAATGAGCAGTTCTTC
TRBD1 | 13 | TRBJ1-1 | few | TRBV20-1 | CSAPTGVNTEAFF | TGCAGTGCTCCAACAGGGGTAAACACTGAAGCTTTCTTT